The 8 T cell receptor beta chains in this list originate from one sample, sequenced in a study of blood T cell repertoires in COVID-19. The data were produced by immunoSEQ multiplex PCR, yet TCRdb's version contains in-frame clones alone and is incomplete. The sample consists of roughly 58,000 clones, around 66% of them appearing once. The sequenced material came from PBMCs or T cells enriched from blood (not recorded which). These receptors all stem from a woman between 55 and 75 years old who had been exposed to COVID-19.

This sequence joins TRBV2 and TRBJ1-5; 7 bases are a match to TRBD1. The CDR3 is made up of 14 amino acids. Unmatched junction bases numbered 2, after V lost 5 bases and J lost 1 base. Germline V gene data show CDR1 as SNHLY and CDR2 as FYNNEI. CDR3 DNA sequence: TGTGCCAGCAGTACAGGGGAGAGCAATCAGCCCCAGCATTTT. It specifies CASSTGESNQPQHF.

The sample holds one count of this clone. Germline and junction disagree at one end, which may indicate a read error. V is TRBV29-1 and J is TRBJ1-5, with TRBD1 as a possible D gene (5 bases). Per germline, CDR1 SQVTM and CDR2 ANQGSEA. This CDR3 has 13 amino acids. CDR3 sequence: CSVEDGGNQPQHF. In DNA, the CDR3 is TGCAGCGTGGAAGACGGGGGGAATCAGCCCCAGCATTTT.

This chain connects TRBV4-2 to TRBJ1-2; D ambiguous. The germline V gene encodes CDR1 LGHNA and CDR2 YNFKEQ. The CDR3 is 16 residues long. Trimming shortened V by 0 bases and J by 2 bases, and 13 bases separated the two germline ends. CDR3 in DNA: TGTGCCAGCAGCCAAGATCTTGGAGTCGGGAACTATGGCTACACCTTC. This codes for CASSQDLGVGNYGYTF.

V and J are TRBV3-1 (or the pseudogene TRBV3-2) and TRBJ1-1; D perhaps matches TRBD1 (6 bases). Per germline, CDR1 LGHDT and CDR2 YNNKEL (reference sequence). Trimming shortened V by 1 base and J by 7 bases, and 7 bases separated the two germline ends. The CDR3 length is 12 residues. Written as DNA, the CDR3 is TGTGCCAGCAGCCAAGGGACAGTTGAAGCTTTCTTT. Its translation: CASSQGTVEAFF.

J is TRBJ1-2 and V is TRBV5-1; TRBD1 matches 9 bases. The junction had 10 bases not matched to a gene; V was cut back by 3 bases and J by 4 bases. CDR1 and CDR2 from the germline V gene are SGHRS and YFSETQ. This CDR3 contains 16 residues. The CDR3 is CASSWGTGYQSYGYTF. The CDR3 bases are TGCGCCAGCAGCTGGGGGACAGGGTACCAGAGCTATGGCTACACCTTC.

This clone was counted only a few times. The chain employs TRBV10-3 and TRBJ1-5; D is undetermined. Germline loops: CDR1 ENHRY, CDR2 SYGVKD. V was pared by 8 bases and J by 0 bases, with 5 bases between. This CDR3 is 12 amino acids long. For the CDR3, the DNA is TGTGCCATCGGTAGTAGCAATCAGCCCCAGCATTTT. It is translated as CAIGSSNQPQHF.

This clone showed up just a few times. The junction departs from the called germline gene at one end, perhaps through a read error. The chain is built from TRBV29-1 and TRBJ2-7; 9 nucleotides match TRBD2. The CDR3 runs to 10 residues. In germline, CDR1 is SQVTM, CDR2 ANQGSEA. The CDR3 DNA is TGCAGCGTTGGAGTCGCTAGCGGGGACTTC. Its protein product is CSVGVASGDF.

CDR3: CASSLGSGIQPQHF. The CDR3 DNA reads TGTGCCAGCAGTTTAGGTTCGGGGATCCAGCCCCAGCATTTT. The genes are TRBV28 and TRBJ1-5; no reliable D call. V was pared by 2 bases and J by 7 bases, with 12 bases between. Germline CDR1 reads MDHEN; CDR2 reads SYDVKM. The CDR3 contains 14 residues. The full variable domain, completed using reference TRBV28 and TRBJ1-5, is DVKVTQSSRYLVKRTGEKVFLECVQDMDHENMFWYRQDPGLGLRLIYFSYDVKMKEKGDIPEGYSVSREKKERFSLILESASTNQTSMYLCASSLGSGIQPQHFGDGTRLSIL.